Presented here are 18 T cell receptor beta chains from one specimen sequenced in a study of blood T cell repertoires in COVID-19. Produced via immunoSEQ multiplex PCR; TCRdb's table is partial and in-frame only. In the table there are 250,000 to 350,000 clones, about nine tenths of which are singletons. Sequenced material: peripheral blood. These receptors were taken from a woman aged 40 to 50 who had recovered from COVID-19.

The chain uses TRBV7-2 and TRBJ2-1; 8 bases fit TRBD2. Trimming took 5 bases from V and 6 from J; bases not matched to a gene: 12. CDR3 size: 16 residues. Germline V gives CDR1 SGHTA, CDR2 FQGNSA. The CDR3 DNA sequence: TGTGCCAGCAGCCCCTCAGGTAGCGGGAAGAGCAATGAGCAGTTCTTC. It translates to CASSPSGSGKSNEQFF.

V gene TRBV10-3 combines with J gene TRBJ2-2; TRBD2 agrees at 10 bases. The CDR3 is 14 amino acids. CDR1 and CDR2 from the germline V gene are ENHRY and SYGVKD. With 11 bases clipped from V and 0 bases from J, the junction kept 3 bases outside the gene matches. CDR3 loop: CAVTSGTNTGELFF. CDR3 bases: TGTGCCGTAACTAGCGGGACGAACACCGGGGAGCTGTTTTTT.

The chain is built from TRBV7-9 and TRBJ2-3; no clear D. The V gene's germline CDR1 is SEHNR and CDR2 FQNEAQ (reference sequence). This CDR3 comprises 15 residues. V lost 1 base and J 2 bases, leaving 10 bases between the germline ends. CDR3 loop: CASSLGPASTDTQYF. The CDR3, as DNA: TGTGCCAGCAGCTTAGGGCCAGCGTCCACAGATACGCAGTATTTT.

V is TRBV30 and J is TRBJ2-7, with TRBD1 matching 7 bases. The CDR3 is 12 residues long. Germline V gene lookup returns CDR1 GTSNPN and CDR2 SVGIG (reference sequence). V was clipped by 4 bases and J by 1 base; unmatched bases: 1. The DNA of the CDR3 is TGTGCCTGGAAGGGGGCTTCCTACGAGCAGTACTTC. Residues: CAWKGASYEQYF.

This chain links TRBV2 with TRBJ2-3; a possible D gene is TRBD2 (6 bases). The germline CDR1 and CDR2 sequences are SNHLY and FYNNEI. Deletions cut 7 bases from V and 6 bases from J, with 14 bases between. This CDR3 is built from 13 residues. Here the CDR3 DNA reads TGTGCCAGCAAGGACGGGAGTGGGGATACGCAGTATTTT. This encodes CASKDGSGDTQYF.

The chain employs TRBV6-1 and TRBJ1-1; TRBD1 might be the D (5 bases). The V and J ends lost 6 bases and 0 bases respectively, with 8 bases between them. Germline assignment: CDR1 MNHNS and CDR2 SASEGT. The CDR3 loop spans 13 amino acids. As DNA, the CDR3 is TGTGCCAGCAGGGACAACGTGAACACTGAAGCTTTCTTT. This sequence encodes CASRDNVNTEAFF.

The chain uses TRBV6-5 and TRBJ2-7; 9 nucleotides line up with TRBD2. Germline V gene data show CDR1 as MNHEY and CDR2 as SVGAGI. The CDR3 is 14 residues long. V was clipped by 8 bases and J by 2 bases; unmatched bases: 7. CDR3 protein: CASSRLAGTYEQYF. Here the CDR3 DNA reads TGTGCCAGCTCTCGCCTAGCGGGGACCTACGAGCAGTACTTC.

The CDR3 region is CASSLRVAGTYNEQFF. The CDR3 DNA follows: TGCGCCAGCAGCTTGCGCGTAGCGGGAACCTACAATGAGCAGTTCTTC. The chain carries TRBV5-1 and TRBJ2-1; TRBD2 matches at 8 bases. The CDR3 is 16 residues long. The V gene's germline CDR1 is SGHRS and CDR2 YFSETQ. Trimming removed 1 base from V and 2 bases from J; junction bases left unmatched: 5.

The chain links TRBV7-2 to TRBJ2-7; 7 bases are shared with TRBD2. Germline loops: CDR1 SGHTA, CDR2 FQGNSA. The CDR3 has 15 amino acids. J gave up 3 bases and V 1 base, and 6 bases lay outside the gene matches. CDR3 nucleotide sequence: TGTGCCAGCAGCTTAGAGGCCGGGACTATCTACGAGCAGTACTTC. Translation: CASSLEAGTIYEQYF.

This clone was detected only once. The chain uses TRBV7-3 and TRBJ2-3; TRBD2 agrees at 13 bases. Trimming removed 2 bases from V and 0 bases from J; junction bases left unmatched: 8. The CDR3 is made up of 19 amino acids. Germline assignment: CDR1 SGHTA and CDR2 FQGTGA. CDR3 amino acids: CASSLGTSGMGPSTDTQYF. CDR3 nucleotides: TGTGCCAGCAGCTTAGGGACTAGCGGGATGGGGCCTAGCACAGATACGCAGTATTTT. The whole variable domain, remainder taken from reference TRBV7-3 and TRBJ2-3, is GAGVSQTPSNKVTEKGKYVELRCDPISGHTALYWYRQSLGQGPEFLIYFQGTGAADDSGLPNDRFFAVRPEGSVSTLKIQRTERGDSAVYLCASSLGTSGMGPSTDTQYFGPGTRLTVL.

The V and J genes are TRBV6-1 and TRBJ1-5; perhaps TRBD1 as D (5 bases). V lost 4 bases and J 2 bases, leaving 15 bases between the germline ends. The CDR3 extends over 16 amino acids. Germline CDR1 MNHNS, CDR2 SASEGT. The CDR3, as DNA: TGTGCCAGCAGTGGACGACAGAGGATGGGCAATCAGCCCCAGCATTTT. This codes for CASSGRQRMGNQPQHF.

The chain uses TRBV6-2 or TRBV6-3 and TRBJ1-2; D unclear. The V and J ends lost 2 bases and 3 bases respectively, with 4 bases between them. Looked up from germline, CDR1 is MNHEY and CDR2 is SVGEGT. CDR3 length: 12 amino acids. CDR3 sequence reads: CASSYTDYGYTF. In nucleotides, the CDR3 is TGTGCCAGCAGTTACACGGACTATGGCTACACCTTC.

The chain uses TRBV2 and TRBJ2-7; possible D gene TRBD2, 5 bases. Trimming removed 7 bases from V and 3 bases from J, with 16 bases in between. The V gene's germline CDR1 is SNHLY and CDR2 FYNNEI. The CDR3 has 14 amino acids. CDR3 coding DNA: TGTGCCAGCATCCTTCAGGTTGACTACTACGAGCAGTACTTC. Translated: CASILQVDYYEQYF.

The rearrangement links TRBV7-3 to TRBJ2-4; 14 nucleotides match TRBD2. The CDR3 has 18 amino acids. From germline, CDR1 is SGHTA and CDR2 FQGTGA. V trimming: 1 base; J trimming: 7 bases; junction bases outside the gene matches: 9. CDR3 residues: CASSLRPTSGRAGNIQYF. The CDR3 DNA follows: TGTGCCAGCAGCTTAAGGCCGACTAGCGGGAGGGCCGGGAACATTCAGTACTTC.

The V and J genes are TRBV6-9 and TRBJ2-7, with D possibly being TRBD1 (8 bases). The CDR3 has 13 amino acids. V shed 10 bases and J shed 3 bases, with 16 bases lying between them. Per germline, CDR1 MNHGY and CDR2 SVAAGI. The CDR3 loop is CATATGDYYEQYF. DNA of the CDR3: TGTGCCACCGCGACAGGGGACTACTACGAGCAGTACTTC.

This chain uses TRBV3-1 (or the pseudogene TRBV3-2) with TRBJ2-7; tentatively, D is TRBD2 (6 bases). With 3 bases removed from V and 3 bases from J, the gap between germline ends came to 6 bases. CDR1 is LGHDT and CDR2 is YNNKEL in the germline V gene (reference sequence). The length of the CDR3 is 12 residues. CDR3 sequence (DNA): TGTGCCAGCAGCCACGGGAGCTACGAGCAGTACTTC. It yields the protein CASSHGSYEQYF.

The chain carries TRBV6-2 or TRBV6-3 and TRBJ2-1, with TRBD2 matching over 7 bases. The CDR3 runs 16 residues. The V gene end was trimmed by 5 bases and the J gene end by 5 bases; junction bases not matched to a gene: 12. Per the germline V gene, CDR1 is MNHEY and CDR2 is SVGEGT. This chain's CDR3 is CASSRAGAWGDNEQFF. CDR3 DNA sequence: TGTGCCAGCAGTCGGGCGGGAGCTTGGGGGGACAATGAGCAGTTCTTC.

This clone was found once. CDR3 bases: TGTGCCAGCAGCTTAGAGGGAGGAAACTCCTACAATGAGCAGTTCTTC. Translation gives CASSLEGGNSYNEQFF. The V gene is TRBV5-4, the J gene TRBJ2-1, with D tentatively TRBD2 (6 bases). Trimming shortened V by 2 bases and J by 0 bases, and 12 bases separated the two germline ends. The germline CDR1 and CDR2 sequences are SGHNT and YYREEE (reference sequence). This CDR3 contains 16 residues.